The 10 T cell receptor beta chains presented below share a single source sample, sequenced in a study of T cells in Graves' hyperthyroidism and ophthalmopathy (dated by TCRdb to between 2017 and 2020). Library preparation was by multiplex PCR. Sequencing relied on an Illumina HiSeq 2000. The TCR beta CDR3 regions were amplified from the RNA transcripts. A first-round RT-PCR of the TCR CDR3 used the HTBI primer set with the Qiagen OneStep RT-PCR kit. The public reads were reanalyzed by TCRdb: fastp trimming at Q25, MiXCR alignment, in-frame beta chains only. Rows are unified per CDR3 protein, each entry keeping the most common DNA and genes. The sample includes more than 550,000 distinct CDR3 sequences, with 15% to 20% observed a single time. The ten largest account for roughly a sixth of the sample. Sequencing was performed on blood. Receptor source: a man aged 50 or older with Graves' hyperthyroidism.

The rearrangement links TRBV4-2 to TRBJ2-1, with D unresolved. This CDR3 is 13 amino acids long. Trimming pared 1 base from V and 7 bases from J, leaving 8 bases between. Germline V gene sequence: CDR1 LGHNA, CDR2 YNFKEQ. The CDR3 is CASSQGSRNEQFF. Here the CDR3 DNA reads TGTGCCAGCAGCCAAGGAAGTCGGAATGAGCAGTTCTTC.

J is TRBJ2-7 and V is TRBV20-1; 8 positions agree with TRBD2. The ends lost 6 bases at V and 6 bases at J; junction bases unmatched: 16. The CDR3 extends over 15 amino acids. CDR1 and CDR2 (germline): DFQATT, SNEGSKA (reference sequence). In DNA, the CDR3 is TGCAGTGCCCTAGGGACCCGGGGGGGGCCGGTCGAGCAGTACTTC. It specifies CSALGTRGGPVEQYF.

The chain combines TRBV11-2 with TRBJ1-2; no firm D call. Germline CDR1 SGHAT, CDR2 FQNNGV. V dropped 0 bases and J dropped 1 base, with 6 bases sitting between them. The CDR3 is made up of 14 amino acids. CDR3 nucleotides: TGTGCCAGCAGCTTAGAGAGGCTTAACTATGGCTACACCTTC. Protein sequence: CASSLERLNYGYTF.

This clonotype was counted ten times or more. The V gene is TRBV11-2, the J gene TRBJ2-5; maybe TRBD2 (6 bases). Germline CDR1 and CDR2: SGHAT and FQNNGV. V lost 5 bases and J 1 base, leaving 26 bases between the germline ends. The CDR3 runs 19 residues. The CDR3 coding sequence is TGTGCCAGCAGCCAGACTTCGGGGAGGACCTCACCGTCCCAAGAGACCCAGTACTTC. Translating gives CASSQTSGRTSPSQETQYF. Based on the CDR3 plus reference TRBV11-2 and TRBJ2-5, the full variable domain is EAGVAQSPRYKIIEKRQSVAFWCNPISGHATLYWYQQILGQGPKLLIQFQNNGVVDDSQLPKDRFSAERLKGVDSTLKIQPAKLEDSAVYLCASSQTSGRTSPSQETQYFGPGTRLLVL.

This clonotype was seen many times. The J gene is TRBJ2-3, the V gene TRBV11-2; a weak D match, TRBD1 (5 bases). The CDR3 length is 18 residues. Trimming left V 1 base short and J 2 bases short, with 19 bases between. Germline loops: CDR1 SGHAT, CDR2 FQNNGV. The CDR3 protein is CASSLVPGSFSNTDTQYF. In nucleotides, the CDR3 is TGTGCCAGCAGCTTAGTGCCAGGGTCGTTTTCCAACACAGATACGCAGTATTTT.

The chain couples TRBV7-6 to TRBJ2-7; tentative D call: TRBD2 (7 bases). The V and J ends lost 6 bases and 3 bases respectively, with 18 bases between them. The CDR3 is 15 amino acids. Germline CDR1 SGHVS, CDR2 FNYEAQ. The CDR3 region has the DNA TGTGCCAGCAGTCCAGGTGTAGGGGGGGGCTACGAGCAGTACTTC. Its translation: CASSPGVGGGYEQYF.

The genes are TRBV28 and TRBJ1-2, with unresolved D. Trimming removed 6 bases at V and 4 bases at J, with 15 bases between. The CDR3 contains 14 residues. The germline V gene has CDR1 MDHEN and CDR2 SYDVKM. The CDR3 sequence: CASSPVEARYGYTF. The CDR3 region has the DNA TGTGCCAGCAGCCCGGTAGAGGCGCGCTATGGCTACACCTTC.

This clonotype was observed at least ten times. The genes are TRBV30 and TRBJ2-7; possible D gene TRBD2, 5 bases. CDR1 GTSNPN and CDR2 SVGIG come from the germline V gene (reference sequence). The V gene lost 5 bases and the J gene lost 4 bases, with 15 bases spanning the gap. This CDR3 is built from 13 residues. DNA of the CDR3: TGTGCCTGGGGCCCCGGGAATCTGTACGAGCAGTACTTC. Translation: CAWGPGNLYEQYF.

The V call is TRBV20-1, the J call TRBJ2-7, with 7 bases aligning to TRBD1. J gave up 2 bases and V 0 bases, and 7 bases lay outside the gene matches. CDR1 is DFQATT and CDR2 is SNEGSKA in the germline V gene (reference sequence). This CDR3 region has 15 residues. The CDR3 bases are TGCAGTGCTAGAGATGACAGGGTATTTCCCTACGAGCAGTACTTC. Its translation is CSARDDRVFPYEQYF.

Many counts were recorded for this clonotype. The chain recombines TRBV12-3 or TRBV12-4 with TRBJ1-2; perhaps TRBD1 as D (5 bases). The CDR3 totals 15 residues. Trimming removed 3 bases at V and 4 bases at J, with 15 bases between. This CDR3 reads CASSFTRRTIYGYTF. The CDR3 DNA reads TGTGCCAGCAGTTTCACGCGGCGGACAATCTATGGCTACACCTTC.